The clone carrying this T cell receptor (beta chain) was observed at least ten times. An end of the junction differs from the germline gene, which may be a read error. These data belong to a study of T-cell reconstitution after alpha-beta-depleted transplantation in children. There are 13 residues in the CDR3. Unique molecular identifiers were built into the TCRbeta library. MiXCR, run by TCRdb on the PCR reads, gives a single entry per CDR3 protein. The sample carries a few hundred thousand distinct CDR3 sequences, roughly a tenth recorded once. The source is a human donor who donated a stem cell graft to a child with SCID. The rearrangement joins TRBV12-3 or TRBV12-4 to TRBJ2-4; D unclear. Sequencing was performed on PBMCs from the stem cell graft donor, taken from the stem cell graft. The chain's CDR3 is CASSFTAQNIQYF. CDR3 bases: TGTGCCAGCAGTTTTACAGCCCAAAACATTCAGTACTTC.